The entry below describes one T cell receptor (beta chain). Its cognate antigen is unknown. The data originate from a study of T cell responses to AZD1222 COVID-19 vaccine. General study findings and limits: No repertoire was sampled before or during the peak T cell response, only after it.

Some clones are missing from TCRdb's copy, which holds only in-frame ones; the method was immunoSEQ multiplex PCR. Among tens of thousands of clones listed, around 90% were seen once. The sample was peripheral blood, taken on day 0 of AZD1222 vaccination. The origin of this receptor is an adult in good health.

In DNA form, the CDR3 reads TGTGCCAGCAGCCAAGATGTGGTGAACACTGAAGCTTTCTTT. Translation gives CASSQDVVNTEAFF. The chain uses TRBV3-1 (or the pseudogene TRBV3-2) and TRBJ1-1; D not resolved. This CDR3 has 14 amino acids. V lost 0 bases and J lost 0, with 5 bases in between. The germline V gene encodes CDR1 LGHDT and CDR2 YNNKEL (reference sequence).